This T cell receptor beta chain was sequenced in a study of shared T cell receptors in the human thymus. CDR3 length: 12 residues. Trimming took off 4 bases at V and 2 bases at J, with 6 bases between the two ends. Per the germline V gene, CDR1 is SGHVS and CDR2 is FQNEAQ. The assay was immunoSEQ multiplex PCR, and TCRdb's table has in-frame clones only and misses some. The sample comprises around 340,000 clones, approximately 95% of which are singletons, and approximately 0.018% rests with the top ten. The clonotype was recovered from a human donor. V is TRBV7-8 and J is TRBJ2-7; D remains unclear. Sequenced material: thymocytes. The CDR3 here is CASSYRAYEQYF. For the CDR3, the DNA is TGTGCCAGCAGCTATCGTGCCTACGAGCAGTACTTC. The entire variable domain, with the rest obtained from reference TRBV7-8 and TRBJ2-7, is as follows: GAGVSQSPRYKVAKRGQDVALRCDPISGHVSLFWYQQALGQGPEFLTYFQNEAQLDKSGLPSDRFFAERPEGSVSTLKIQRTQQEDSAVYLCASSYRAYEQYFGPGTRLTVT.